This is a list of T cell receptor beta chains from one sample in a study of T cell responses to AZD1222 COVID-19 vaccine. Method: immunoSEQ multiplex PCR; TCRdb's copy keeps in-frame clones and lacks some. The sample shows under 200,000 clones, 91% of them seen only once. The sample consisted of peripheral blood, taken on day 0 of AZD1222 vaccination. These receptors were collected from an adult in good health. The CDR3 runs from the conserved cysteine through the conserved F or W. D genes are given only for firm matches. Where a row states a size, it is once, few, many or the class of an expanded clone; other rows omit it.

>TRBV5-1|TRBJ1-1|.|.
CASSLGGGLDTEAFF
TGCGCCAGCAGCTTGGGGGGTGGACTGGACACTGAAGCTTTCTTT
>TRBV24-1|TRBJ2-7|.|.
CATSDVGYEQYF
TGTGCCACCAGTGATGTGGGTTACGAGCAGTACTTC
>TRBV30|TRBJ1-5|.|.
CACARGSNQPQHF
TGTGCCTGTGCCCGGGGCAGCAATCAGCCCCAGCATTTT
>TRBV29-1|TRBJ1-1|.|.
CSVFEGWGTEAFF
TGCAGCGTTTTTGAGGGTTGGGGAACTGAAGCTTTCTTT
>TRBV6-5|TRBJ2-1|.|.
CASRPVGAYNEQFF
TGTGCCAGCAGGCCGGTAGGAGCCTACAATGAGCAGTTCTTC
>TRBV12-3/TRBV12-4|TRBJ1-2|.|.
CASSYRAVYGYTF
TGTGCCAGCAGTTATCGGGCCGTCTATGGCTACACCTTC
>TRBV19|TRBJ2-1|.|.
CASNPSGYNEQFF
TGTGCCAGTAATCCCAGCGGATACAATGAGCAGTTCTTC
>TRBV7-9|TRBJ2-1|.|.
CASSLSSYNEQFF
TGTGCCAGCAGCCTTAGCTCCTACAATGAGCAGTTCTTC
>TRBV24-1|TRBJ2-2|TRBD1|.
CATSDVGTGVTGELFF
TGTGCCACCAGTGATGTCGGGACAGGGGTCACCGGGGAGCTGTTTTTT
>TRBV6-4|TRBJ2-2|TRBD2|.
CASSSGRANTGELFF
TGTGCCAGCAGTAGCGGGAGGGCCAACACCGGGGAGCTGTTTTTT
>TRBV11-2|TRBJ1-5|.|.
CASSLGTSQGQPQHF
TGTGCCAGCAGCTTAGGCACATCCCAGGGTCAGCCCCAGCATTTT
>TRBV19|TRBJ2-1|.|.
CASSWLRDIYNEQFF
TGTGCCAGTAGTTGGTTAAGAGACATTTACAATGAGCAGTTCTTC
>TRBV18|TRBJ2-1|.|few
CASSPTAAVVEFF
TGTGCCAGCTCACCCACGGCGGCAGTAGTGGAGTTCTTC
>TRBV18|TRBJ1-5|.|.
CASSPGQSTSNQPQHF
TGTGCCAGCTCACCTGGACAGTCTACTAGCAATCAGCCCCAGCATTTT
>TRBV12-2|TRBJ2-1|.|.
CASRLGLAGGLNEQFF
TGTGCAAGTCGCTTAGGTTTAGCGGGAGGTCTCAATGAGCAGTTCTTC
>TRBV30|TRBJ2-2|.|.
CAWSSDIHGELFF
TGTGCCTGGAGTAGCGATATCCACGGGGAGCTGTTTTTT
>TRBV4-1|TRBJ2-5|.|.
CASSQAGERQETQYF
TGCGCCAGCAGCCAAGCGGGGGAGAGACAAGAGACCCAGTACTTC
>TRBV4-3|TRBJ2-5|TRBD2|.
CASSLLAGVVETQYF
TGCGCCAGCAGCCTTCTAGCGGGGGTTGTGGAGACCCAGTACTTC
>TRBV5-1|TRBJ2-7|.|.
CASSFNGYEQYF
TGCGCCAGCAGCTTTAACGGTTACGAGCAGTACTTC
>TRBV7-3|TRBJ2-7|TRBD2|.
CASGGGTYEQYF
TGTGCCAGCGGGGGAGGGACCTACGAGCAGTACTTC
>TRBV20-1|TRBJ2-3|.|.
CSASTTATDTQYF
TGCAGTGCTAGTACGACAGCCACAGATACGCAGTATTTT
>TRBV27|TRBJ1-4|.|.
CASSLRNEKLFF
TGTGCCAGCAGTTTACGTAATGAAAAACTGTTTTTT
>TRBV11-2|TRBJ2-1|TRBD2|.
CASSLTPSGRVELNEQFF
TGTGCCAGCAGCTTAACCCCTAGCGGGAGGGTAGAGTTAAATGAGCAGTTCTTC
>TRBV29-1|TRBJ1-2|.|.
CSVGGGRGMDGYTF
TGCAGCGTTGGTGGGGGAAGAGGTATGGATGGCTACACCTTC
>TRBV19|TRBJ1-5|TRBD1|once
CASSIGWDRPDQPQHF
TGTGCCAGTAGTATAGGTTGGGACAGGCCGGATCAGCCCCAGCATTTT
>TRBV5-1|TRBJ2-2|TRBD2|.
CASSPFSGGSHGELFF
TGCGCCAGCAGCCCTTTCAGCGGGGGAAGTCACGGGGAGCTGTTTTTT
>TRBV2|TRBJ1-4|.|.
CASSGNSRNEKLFF
TGTGCCAGCAGTGGCAACAGCCGAAATGAAAAACTGTTTTTT
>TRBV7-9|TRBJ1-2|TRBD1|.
CASSLLIGTGSLYGYTF
TGTGCCAGCAGCTTACTTATAGGGACAGGGTCCCTCTATGGCTACACCTTC
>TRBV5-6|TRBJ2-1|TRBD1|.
CASSFRDRGEQFF
TGTGCCAGCAGCTTTAGGGACAGGGGTGAGCAGTTCTTC
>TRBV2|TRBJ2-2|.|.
CASSDLGPVNTGELFF
TGTGCCAGCAGTGATTTAGGACCCGTAAACACCGGGGAGCTGTTTTTT
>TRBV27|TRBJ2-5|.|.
CASNTRGTQYF
TGTGCCAGCAACACCCGGGGGACCCAGTACTTC
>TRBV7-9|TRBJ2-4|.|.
CASSLGTLAKNIQYF
TGTGCCAGCAGCTTAGGGACTTTAGCCAAAAACATTCAGTACTTC
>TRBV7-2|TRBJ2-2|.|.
CASSLKGGHTGELFF
TGTGCCAGCAGCTTAAAGGGGGGACACACCGGGGAGCTGTTTTTT
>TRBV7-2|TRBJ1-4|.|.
CASRPVGTTNEKLFF
TGTGCCAGCAGACCCGTGGGGACAACTAATGAAAAACTGTTTTTT
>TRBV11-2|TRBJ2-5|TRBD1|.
CASSTRQGVRETQYF
TGTGCCAGCAGCACCAGACAGGGGGTTAGGGAGACCCAGTACTTC
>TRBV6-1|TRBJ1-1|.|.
CASSEVGIEAFF
TGTGCCAGCAGTGAAGTTGGCATTGAAGCTTTCTTT
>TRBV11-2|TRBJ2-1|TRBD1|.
CASSVDRVKGNEQFF
TGTGCCAGCAGCGTTGACAGGGTAAAGGGCAATGAGCAGTTCTTC
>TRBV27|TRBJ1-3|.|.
CASSLWGPGNTIYF
TGTGCCAGCAGTTTATGGGGGCCTGGAAACACCATATATTTT
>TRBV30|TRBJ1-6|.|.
CAWSARDRGGGSPLHF
TGTGCCTGGAGCGCTAGAGATCGGGGCGGTGGGTCACCCCTCCACTTT
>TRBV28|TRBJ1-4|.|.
CATSDGALAEKLFF
TGTGCCACCTCAGATGGGGCACTTGCCGAAAAACTGTTTTTT
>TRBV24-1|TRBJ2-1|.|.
CATSDFGASSSYNEQFF
TGTGCCACCAGTGATTTCGGAGCGTCGAGCTCCTACAATGAGCAGTTCTTC
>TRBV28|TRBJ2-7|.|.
CASSLFYEQYF
TGTGCCAGCAGTTTATTCTACGAGCAGTACTTC
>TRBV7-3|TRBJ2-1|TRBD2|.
CASSLGLASYNEQFF
TGTGCCAGCAGCTTGGGACTAGCTTCGTACAATGAGCAGTTCTTC
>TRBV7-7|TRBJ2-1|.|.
CASSLDRGGEQFF
TGTGCCAGCAGCTTAGATAGGGGGGGTGAGCAGTTCTTC
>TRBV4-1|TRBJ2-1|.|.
CASSQGGGEQFF
TGCGCCAGCAGCCAAGGTGGGGGGGAGCAGTTCTTC
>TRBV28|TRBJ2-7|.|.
CASSFLTSGMREQYF
TGTGCCAGCAGTTTCCTCACCTCAGGGATGAGGGAGCAGTACTTC
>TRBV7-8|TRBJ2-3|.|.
CASSPLRGTDTQYF
TGTGCCAGCAGCCCGTTGAGGGGCACAGATACGCAGTATTTT
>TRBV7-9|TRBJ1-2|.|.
CASSLDSAIYYGYTF
TGTGCCAGCAGCTTAGACAGCGCGATATACTATGGCTACACCTTC
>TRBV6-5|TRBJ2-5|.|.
CASSRTVQETQYF
TGTGCCAGCAGCCGGACAGTCCAAGAGACCCAGTACTTC
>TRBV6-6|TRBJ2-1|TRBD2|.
CASSPTSGSYNEQFF
TGTGCCAGCAGCCCAACTAGCGGGAGCTACAATGAGCAGTTCTTC
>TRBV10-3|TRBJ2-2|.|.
CAIHGEWDTGELFF
TGTGCCATCCACGGGGAATGGGACACCGGGGAGCTGTTTTTT
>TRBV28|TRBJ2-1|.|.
CASSFPGTPNEQFF
TGTGCCAGCAGTTTTCCCGGGACGCCCAATGAGCAGTTCTTC
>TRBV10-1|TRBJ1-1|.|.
CASSESDGNTEAFF
TGCGCCAGCAGTGAGTCGGACGGGAACACTGAAGCTTTCTTT